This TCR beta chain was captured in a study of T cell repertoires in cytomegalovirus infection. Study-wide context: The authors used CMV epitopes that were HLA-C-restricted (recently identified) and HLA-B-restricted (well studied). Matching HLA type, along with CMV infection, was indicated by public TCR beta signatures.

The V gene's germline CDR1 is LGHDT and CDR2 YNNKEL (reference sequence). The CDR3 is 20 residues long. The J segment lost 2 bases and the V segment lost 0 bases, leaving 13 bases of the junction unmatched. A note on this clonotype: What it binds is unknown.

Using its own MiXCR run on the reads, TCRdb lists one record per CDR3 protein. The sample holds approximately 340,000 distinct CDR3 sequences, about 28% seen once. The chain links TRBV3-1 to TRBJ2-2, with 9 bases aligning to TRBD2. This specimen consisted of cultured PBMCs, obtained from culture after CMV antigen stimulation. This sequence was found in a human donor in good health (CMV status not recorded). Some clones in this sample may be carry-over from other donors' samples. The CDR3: CASSQDFLAGGPGNTGELFF. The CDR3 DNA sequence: TGTGCCAGCAGCCAAGATTTTCTCGCGGGGGGGCCTGGAAACACCGGGGAGCTGTTTTTT.